This TCR beta chain is drawn from a study of blood T cell repertoires in COVID-19. Study background: T cells, B-cell-depleted T cells, or PBMCs provided the cDNA or gDNA that served as material.

In the source study's methods: Nucleated cell number was recorded as an estimate derived from reference gene primer amplification. Some clones are missing from TCRdb's copy, which holds only in-frame ones; the method was immunoSEQ multiplex PCR. V, J and clone size reflect that table, while D and trimming were determined from the DNA. The table has roughly 55,000 clones, around 83% seen once. The CDR3 spans 12 residues. V was shortened by 6 bases and J by 3 bases, with 9 bases between the two germline ends. Germline CDR1 and CDR2: SNHLY and FYNNEI. This clone was counted only a few times. V is TRBV2 and J is TRBJ2-7; the D gene is possibly TRBD2 (6 bases). Sequencing input: peripheral blood. The source is a man aged 70-80 years with active COVID-19. CDR3 DNA: TGTGCCAGCAGCAGGGAGGACTACGAGCAGTACTTC. Protein product: CASSREDYEQYF.